This T cell receptor beta chain stems from a study of T cell responses to AZD1222 COVID-19 vaccine. Per germline, CDR1 LGHNT and CDR2 FRNRAP. Trimming pared 2 bases from V and 6 bases from J, leaving 10 bases between. This CDR3 spans 13 amino acids. Libraries were prepared by immunoSEQ multiplex PCR; TCRdb keeps only in-frame clonotypes and omits some of them. The sample has fewer than 200,000 clones; approximately 94% are singletons. The origin of this receptor is an adult who received the AZD1222 COVID-19 vaccine. Here the sequenced sample was peripheral blood, taken 28 days after the second AZD1222 dose. The chain has TRBV12-5 and TRBJ1-1; TRBD1 might be the D (5 bases). CDR3: CASGLREGAEAFF. The CDR3 nucleotides are TGTGCTAGTGGTTTGCGGGAAGGGGCTGAAGCTTTCTTT.